This T cell receptor (beta chain) was identified in a study of T cell responses to AZD1222 COVID-19 vaccine. Assay: immunoSEQ multiplex PCR; the TCRdb copy retains only in-frame clones and omits some. The sample shows some 120,000 clones, more than 70% of them seen only once. Losses at the gene ends were 5 bases for V and 5 bases for J; bases not matched to a gene: 2. This CDR3 is 13 amino acids long. This clone was found a few times. This rearrangement joins TRBV12-3 or TRBV12-4 to TRBJ1-5; 8 bases are shared with TRBD1. The sequences come from peripheral blood, collected on day 0 of AZD1222 vaccination. The receptor comes from an adult in good health. The CDR3 region has the DNA TGTGCCAGCAGTAAGACAGGGGATCAGCCCCAGCATTTT. Protein sequence: CASSKTGDQPQHF.